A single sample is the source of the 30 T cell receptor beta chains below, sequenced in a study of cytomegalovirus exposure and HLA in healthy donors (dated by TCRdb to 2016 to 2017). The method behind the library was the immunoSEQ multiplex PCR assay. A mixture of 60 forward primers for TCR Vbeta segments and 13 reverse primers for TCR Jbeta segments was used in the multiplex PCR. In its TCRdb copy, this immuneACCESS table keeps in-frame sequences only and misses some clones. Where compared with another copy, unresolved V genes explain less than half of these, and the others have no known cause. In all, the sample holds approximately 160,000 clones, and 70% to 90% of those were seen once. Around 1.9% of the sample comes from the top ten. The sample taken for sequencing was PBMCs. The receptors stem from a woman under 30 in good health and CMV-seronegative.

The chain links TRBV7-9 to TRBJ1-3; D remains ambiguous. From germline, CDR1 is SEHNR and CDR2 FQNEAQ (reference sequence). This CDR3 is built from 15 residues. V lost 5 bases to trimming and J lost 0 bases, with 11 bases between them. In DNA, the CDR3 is TGTGCCAGCAGCCTCGACCGGAGCTCTGGAAACACCATATATTTT. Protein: CASSLDRSSGNTIYF.

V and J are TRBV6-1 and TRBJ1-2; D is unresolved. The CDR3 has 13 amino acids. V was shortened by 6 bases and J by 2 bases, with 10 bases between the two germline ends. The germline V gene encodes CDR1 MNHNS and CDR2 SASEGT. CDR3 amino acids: CASSPLGNYGYTF. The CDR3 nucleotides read TGTGCCAGCAGCCCCCTCGGGAACTATGGCTACACCTTC.

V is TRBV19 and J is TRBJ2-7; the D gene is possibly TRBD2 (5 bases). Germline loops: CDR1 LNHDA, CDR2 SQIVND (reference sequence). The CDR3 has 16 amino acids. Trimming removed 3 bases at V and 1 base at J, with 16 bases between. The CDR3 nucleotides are TGTGCCAGTAGTATGGTTCCAGCTTCGGGGTCCTACGAGCAGTACTTC. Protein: CASSMVPASGSYEQYF. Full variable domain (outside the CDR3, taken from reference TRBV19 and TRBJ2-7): DGGITQSPKYLFRKEGQNVTLSCEQNLNHDAMYWYRQDPGQGLRLIYYSQIVNDFQKGDIAEGYSVSREKKESFPLTVTSAQKNPTAFYLCASSMVPASGSYEQYFGPGTRLTVT.

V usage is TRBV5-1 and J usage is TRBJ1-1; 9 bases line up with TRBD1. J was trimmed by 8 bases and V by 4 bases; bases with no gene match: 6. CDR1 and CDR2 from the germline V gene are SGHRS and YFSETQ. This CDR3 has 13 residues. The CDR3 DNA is TGCGCCAGCAGCACCGGGACAGGGACGGAAGCTTTCTTT. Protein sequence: CASSTGTGTEAFF.

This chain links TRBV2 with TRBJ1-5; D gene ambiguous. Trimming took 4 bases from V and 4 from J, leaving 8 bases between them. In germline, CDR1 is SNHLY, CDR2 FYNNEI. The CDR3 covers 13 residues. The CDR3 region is CASSGENNQPQHF. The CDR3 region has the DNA TGTGCCAGCAGTGGAGAGAATAATCAGCCCCAGCATTTT. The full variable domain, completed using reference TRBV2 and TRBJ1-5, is EPEVTQTPSHQVTQMGQEVILRCVPISNHLYFYWYRQILGQKVEFLVSFYNNEISEKSEIFDDQFSVERPDGSNFTLKIRSTKLEDSAMYFCASSGENNQPQHFGDGTRLSIL.

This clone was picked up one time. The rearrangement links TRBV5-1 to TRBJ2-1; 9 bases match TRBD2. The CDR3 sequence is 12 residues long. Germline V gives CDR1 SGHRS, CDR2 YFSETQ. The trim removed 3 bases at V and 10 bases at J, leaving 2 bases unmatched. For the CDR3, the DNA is TGCGCCAGCAGCTGGAGCGGGGGGGAGCAGTTCTTC. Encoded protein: CASSWSGGEQFF. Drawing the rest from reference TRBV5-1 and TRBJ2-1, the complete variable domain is KAGVTQTPRYLIKTRGQQVTLSCSPISGHRSVSWYQQTPGQGLQFLFEYFSETQRNKGNFPGRFSGRQFSNSRSEMNVSTLELGDSALYLCASSWSGGEQFFGPGTRLTVL.

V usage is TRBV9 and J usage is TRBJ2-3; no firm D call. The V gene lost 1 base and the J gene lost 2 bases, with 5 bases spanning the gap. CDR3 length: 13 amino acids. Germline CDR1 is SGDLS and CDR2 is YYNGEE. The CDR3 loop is CASSVLITDTQYF. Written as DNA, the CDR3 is TGTGCCAGCAGCGTACTAATCACAGATACGCAGTATTTT. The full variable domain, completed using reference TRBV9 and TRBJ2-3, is DSGVTQTPKHLITATGQRVTLRCSPRSGDLSVYWYQQSLDQGLQFLIQYYNGEERAKGNILERFSAQQFPDLHSELNLSSLELGDSALYFCASSVLITDTQYFGPGTRLTVL.

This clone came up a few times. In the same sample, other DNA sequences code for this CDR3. The CDR3 loop is CASSRQGDGYTF. The CDR3, as DNA: TGTGCCAGTAGCCGACAGGGAGATGGCTACACCTTC. V is TRBV19 and J is TRBJ1-2; 7 positions agree with TRBD1. Germline values: CDR1 LNHDA, CDR2 SQIVND (reference sequence). V lost 6 bases and J lost 6; bases outside the gene matches: 4. The CDR3 runs to 12 residues.

The CDR3 sequence is CASSAGSYNEQFF. In nucleotides, the CDR3 is TGTGCCAGTAGTGCGGGATCGTACAATGAGCAGTTCTTC. This chain uses TRBV19 with TRBJ2-1; tentative D call: TRBD2 (6 bases). Germline V gene lookup returns CDR1 LNHDA and CDR2 SQIVND (reference sequence). Trimming removed 5 bases at V and 4 bases at J, with 9 bases between. This CDR3 has 13 amino acids.

The CDR3 nucleotides are TGTGCCAGCAGCTTAGCGTCTCCGCGACAGGTTCTTCGCTATGGCTACACCTTC. Its protein product is CASSLASPRQVLRYGYTF. The rearrangement links TRBV7-9 to TRBJ1-2; TRBD1 might be the D (6 bases). V was cut by 0 bases and J by 4 bases, with 21 bases left in between. Per germline, CDR1 SEHNR and CDR2 FQNEAQ (reference sequence). CDR3 length equals 18 residues.

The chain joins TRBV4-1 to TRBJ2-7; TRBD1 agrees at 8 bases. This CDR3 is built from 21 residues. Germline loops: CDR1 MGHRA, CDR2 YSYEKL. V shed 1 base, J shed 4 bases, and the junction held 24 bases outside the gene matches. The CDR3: CASSQVNLGGQGLRWGYEQYF. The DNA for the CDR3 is TGCGCCAGCAGCCAAGTAAATTTGGGTGGACAGGGCCTGCGATGGGGATACGAGCAGTACTTC.

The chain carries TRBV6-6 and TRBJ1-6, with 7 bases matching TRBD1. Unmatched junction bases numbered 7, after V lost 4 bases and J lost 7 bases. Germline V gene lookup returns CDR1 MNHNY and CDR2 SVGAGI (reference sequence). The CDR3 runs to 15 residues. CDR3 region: CASSWVPGQNSPLHF. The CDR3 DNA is TGTGCCAGCAGTTGGGTCCCGGGACAGAATTCACCCCTCCACTTT.

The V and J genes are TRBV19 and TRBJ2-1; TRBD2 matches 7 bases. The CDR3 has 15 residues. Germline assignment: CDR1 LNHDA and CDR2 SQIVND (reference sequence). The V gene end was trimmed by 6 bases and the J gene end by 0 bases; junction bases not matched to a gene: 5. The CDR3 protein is CASRTGGTSYNEQFF. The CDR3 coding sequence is TGTGCCAGTAGGACGGGAGGAACCTCCTACAATGAGCAGTTCTTC.

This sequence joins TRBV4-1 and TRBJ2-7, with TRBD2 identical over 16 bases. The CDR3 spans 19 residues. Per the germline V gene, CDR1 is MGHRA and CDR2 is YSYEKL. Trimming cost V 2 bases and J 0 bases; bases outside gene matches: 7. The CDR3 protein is CASSQFPGLAGGSSYEQYF. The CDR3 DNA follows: TGCGCCAGCAGCCAATTTCCGGGACTAGCGGGGGGGAGCTCCTACGAGCAGTACTTC.

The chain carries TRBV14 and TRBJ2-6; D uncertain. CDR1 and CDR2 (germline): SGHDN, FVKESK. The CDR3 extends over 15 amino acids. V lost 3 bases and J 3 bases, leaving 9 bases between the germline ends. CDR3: CASSHRGSGANVLTF. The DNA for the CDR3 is TGTGCCAGCAGCCATCGAGGTAGTGGGGCCAACGTCCTGACTTTC. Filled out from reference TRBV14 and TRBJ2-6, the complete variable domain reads EAGVTQFPSHSVIEKGQTVTLRCDPISGHDNLYWYRRVMGKEIKFLLHFVKESKQDESGMPNNRFLAERTGGTYSTLKVQPAELEDSGVYFCASSHRGSGANVLTFGAGSRLTVL.

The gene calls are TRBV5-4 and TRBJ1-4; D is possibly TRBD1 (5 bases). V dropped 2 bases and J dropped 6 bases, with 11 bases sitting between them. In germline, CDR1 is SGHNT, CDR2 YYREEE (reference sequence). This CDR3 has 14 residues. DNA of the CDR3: TGTGCCAGCAGCTTCGGGGGACGGTATGAAAAACTGTTTTTT. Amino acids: CASSFGGRYEKLFF.

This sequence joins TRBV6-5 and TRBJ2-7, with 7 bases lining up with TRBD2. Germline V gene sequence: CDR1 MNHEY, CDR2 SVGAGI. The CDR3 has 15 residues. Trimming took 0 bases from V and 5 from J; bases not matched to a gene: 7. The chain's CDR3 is CASSYSTRGSDEQYF. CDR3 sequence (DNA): TGTGCCAGCAGTTACTCCACGCGGGGGTCCGACGAGCAGTACTTC.

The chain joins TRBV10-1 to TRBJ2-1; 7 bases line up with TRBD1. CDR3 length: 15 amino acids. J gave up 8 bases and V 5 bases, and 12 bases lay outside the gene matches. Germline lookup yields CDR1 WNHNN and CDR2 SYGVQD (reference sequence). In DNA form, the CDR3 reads TGCGCCAGCAGTACAGGGGAGTTTCCACTCGATGAGCAGTTCTTC. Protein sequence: CASSTGEFPLDEQFF.

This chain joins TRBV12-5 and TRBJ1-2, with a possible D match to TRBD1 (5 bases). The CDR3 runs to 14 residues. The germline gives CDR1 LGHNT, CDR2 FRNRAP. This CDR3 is CARWGGGHADGYTF. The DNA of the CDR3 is TGTGCGCGTTGGGGGGGAGGCCATGCAGACGGCTACACCTTC.

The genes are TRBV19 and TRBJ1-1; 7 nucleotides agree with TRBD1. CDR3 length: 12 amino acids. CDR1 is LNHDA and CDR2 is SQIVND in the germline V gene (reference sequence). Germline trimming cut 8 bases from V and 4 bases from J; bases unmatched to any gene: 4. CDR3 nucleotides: TGTGCCAGTGATACAGGGGCCACTGAAGCTTTCTTT. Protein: CASDTGATEAFF.

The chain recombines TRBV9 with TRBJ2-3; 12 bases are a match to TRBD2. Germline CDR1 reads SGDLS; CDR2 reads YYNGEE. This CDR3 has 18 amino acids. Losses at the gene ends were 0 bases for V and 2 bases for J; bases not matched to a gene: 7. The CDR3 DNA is TGTGCCAGCAGCGTAGGAACTAGCGGGAGGACACACACAGATACGCAGTATTTT. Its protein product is CASSVGTSGRTHTDTQYF.

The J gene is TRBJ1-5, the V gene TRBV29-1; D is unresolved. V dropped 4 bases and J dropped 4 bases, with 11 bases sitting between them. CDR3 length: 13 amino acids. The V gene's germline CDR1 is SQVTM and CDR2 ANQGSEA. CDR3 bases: TGCAGCGTTGGTGAGAACTTGAATCAGCCCCAGCATTTT. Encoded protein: CSVGENLNQPQHF.

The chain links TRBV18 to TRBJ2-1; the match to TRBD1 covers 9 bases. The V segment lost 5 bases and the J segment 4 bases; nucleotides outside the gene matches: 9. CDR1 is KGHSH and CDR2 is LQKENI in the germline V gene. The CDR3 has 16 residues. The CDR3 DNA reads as TGTGCCAGCTCAGTCACCGGGACAGGGCATTACAATGAGCAGTTCTTC. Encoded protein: CASSVTGTGHYNEQFF. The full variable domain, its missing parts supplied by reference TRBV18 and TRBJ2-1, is NAGVMQNPRHLVRRRGQEARLRCSPMKGHSHVYWYRQLPEEGLKFMVYLQKENIIDESGMPKERFSAEFPKEGPSILRIQQVVRGDSAAYFCASSVTGTGHYNEQFFGPGTRLTVL.

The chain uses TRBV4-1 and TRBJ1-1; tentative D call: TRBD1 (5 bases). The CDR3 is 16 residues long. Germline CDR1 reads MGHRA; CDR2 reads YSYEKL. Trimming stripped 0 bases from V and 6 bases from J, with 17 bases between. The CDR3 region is CASSQEGAGVTAEAFF. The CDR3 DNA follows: TGCGCCAGCAGCCAAGAAGGGGCGGGGGTTACGGCTGAAGCTTTCTTT.

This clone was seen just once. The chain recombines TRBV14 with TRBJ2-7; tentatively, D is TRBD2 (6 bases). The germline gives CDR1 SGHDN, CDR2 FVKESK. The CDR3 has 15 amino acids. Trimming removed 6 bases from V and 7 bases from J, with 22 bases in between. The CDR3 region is CASSPWGRPPREQYF. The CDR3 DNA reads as TGTGCCAGCAGTCCGTGGGGGAGGCCACCGAGGGAGCAGTACTTC.

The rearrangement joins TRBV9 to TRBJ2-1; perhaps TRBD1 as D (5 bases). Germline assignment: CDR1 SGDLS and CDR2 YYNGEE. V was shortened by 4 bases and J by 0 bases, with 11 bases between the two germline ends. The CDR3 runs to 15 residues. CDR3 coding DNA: TGTGCCAGCAGCTTAGGGGCAAGCTCCTACAATGAGCAGTTCTTC. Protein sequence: CASSLGASSYNEQFF.

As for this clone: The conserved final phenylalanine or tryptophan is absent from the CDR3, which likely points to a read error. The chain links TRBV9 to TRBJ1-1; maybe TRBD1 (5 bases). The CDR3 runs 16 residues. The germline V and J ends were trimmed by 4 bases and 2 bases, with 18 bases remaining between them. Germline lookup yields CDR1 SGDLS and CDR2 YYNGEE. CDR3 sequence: CASSPRGGWDNTEAFL. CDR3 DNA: TGTGCCAGCAGCCCACGCGGGGGGTGGGATAACACTGAAGCTTTCCTT.

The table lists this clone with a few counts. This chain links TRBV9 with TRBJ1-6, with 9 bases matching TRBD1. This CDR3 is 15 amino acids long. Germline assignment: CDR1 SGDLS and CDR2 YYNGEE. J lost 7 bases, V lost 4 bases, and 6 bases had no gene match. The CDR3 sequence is CASSPGQGRNSPLHF. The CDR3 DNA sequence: TGTGCCAGCAGCCCTGGACAGGGGAGGAATTCACCCCTCCACTTT. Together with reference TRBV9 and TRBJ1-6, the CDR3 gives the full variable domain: DSGVTQTPKHLITATGQRVTLRCSPRSGDLSVYWYQQSLDQGLQFLIQYYNGEERAKGNILERFSAQQFPDLHSELNLSSLELGDSALYFCASSPGQGRNSPLHFGNGTRLTVT.

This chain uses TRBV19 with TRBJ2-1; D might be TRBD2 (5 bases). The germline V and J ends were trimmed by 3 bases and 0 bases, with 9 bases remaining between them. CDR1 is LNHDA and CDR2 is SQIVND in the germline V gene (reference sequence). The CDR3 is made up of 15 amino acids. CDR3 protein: CASSMDLSSYNEQFF. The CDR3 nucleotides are TGTGCCAGTAGTATGGACTTGTCCTCCTACAATGAGCAGTTCTTC.

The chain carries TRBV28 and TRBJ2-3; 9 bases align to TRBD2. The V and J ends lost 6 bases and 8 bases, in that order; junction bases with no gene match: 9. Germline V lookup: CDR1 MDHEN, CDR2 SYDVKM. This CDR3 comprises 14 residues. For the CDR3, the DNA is TGTGCCAGCAGAGATGGACTAGCGCTTCGTACGCAGTATTTT. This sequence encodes CASRDGLALRTQYF.